This T cell receptor beta chain emerged from a study of CD8+ T cells in alopecia areata. For the study at large: A regimen of oral tofacitinib, 5 to 10 mg twice daily, was given to treated patients. Points from the study as a whole: Scalp repertoires also include resident alphabeta T cells from normal skin. Expanded CD8+ clones among the top 100, as well as scalp clonality, were significantly decreased by tofacitinib.

V shed 0 bases and J shed 5 bases, with 22 bases lying between them. Germline V CDR1 and CDR2: LGHNA, YNFKEQ. This CDR3 spans 19 amino acids. About this clone itself: Its antigen remains unknown.

Following extraction, RNA underwent reverse transcription to cDNA, which served as the sequencing template. Profiled with immunoSEQ multiplex PCR; TCRdb holds only in-frame clones, not every one. The sample includes fewer than 150,000 clones, roughly 82% seen only once; the top ten take roughly 25%. Described treatment: oral pan-JAK inhibitor, 5-10 mg twice daily. As part of sample collection, lesional scalp punch biopsies and peripheral blood were taken from alopecia areata patients. The chain has TRBV4-2 and TRBJ2-2, with D possibly TRBD1 on 5 matching bases. Sequences were derived from CD8+ T cells sorted from blood, sampled at week 4, from a patient treated with tofacitinib. The sequence was obtained from a human donor with alopecia areata. The CDR3 DNA sequence: TGTGCCAGCAGCCAAGATATCGTTGGGGCTAGAGGATGGACCGGGGAGCTGTTTTTT. Protein: CASSQDIVGARGWTGELFF.